At least ten counts were recorded for the clone carrying this T cell receptor (beta chain). Its target is unknown. These data come from a study of T cells in Graves' hyperthyroidism and ophthalmopathy. The wider study: Initial diagnosis, before any treatment, was when peripheral blood was collected.

The germline V and J ends were trimmed by 6 bases and 4 bases, with 13 bases remaining between them. Germline-derived CDR1 and CDR2 are MNHEY and SVGEGT. The CDR3 has 14 residues. General study points: Median prediction lead before ophthalmopathy onset was 5.5 to 7 months with the model. Blood samples included most of the expanded thyroid clonotypes exceeding 0.001.

RNA transcripts gave rise to amplified TCR beta CDR3 regions. TCR CDR3 underwent first-round RT-PCR with the HTBI primer set. MiXCR was run by TCRdb on the multiplex PCR reads, yielding one entry per CDR3 protein. The data show 350,000 or so distinct CDR3 sequences, with about a sixth seen just once and roughly a sixth held by the top ten. It was less than 13 ml of fresh peripheral blood that supplied the PBMCs. This chain uses TRBV6-2 or TRBV6-3 with TRBJ1-5; weak D call: TRBD1 (6 bases). This TCR derives from a middle-aged woman with Graves' ophthalmopathy. Sequencing was carried out using blood. CDR3: CASSPGQPNQPQHF. DNA for the CDR3: TGTGCCAGCAGCCCCGGACAGCCAAATCAGCCCCAGCATTTT.